This T cell receptor (beta chain) came from a study of regulatory T cells in long-lasting Graves disease. This CDR3 has 13 amino acids. V was trimmed by 8 bases and J by 5 bases, leaving 13 bases between them. Germline V gene sequence: CDR1 LNHDA, CDR2 SQIVND (reference sequence). Construction of the TCR beta libraries employed iRepertoire HTBI primers in conjunction with Arm-PCR of CDR3 regions. TCRdb redid the calling of the multiplex PCR reads with MiXCR, one entry per CDR3 protein. The repertoire holds 400,000 to 450,000 distinct CDR3 sequences, around 17% seen once, with roughly 10% in the top ten. Time point: newly diagnosed GD, antithyroid drugs for less than 3 months. Generation of the TCR library employed RNA extracted from PBMCs. Turning to this clonotype: It is likely a read error: a sequence one base away is far more abundant.

These data were likewise used in another study, on T cells in Graves' hyperthyroidism and ophthalmopathy.

V is TRBV19 and J is TRBJ1-5; the D is unclear. The clonotype comes from a woman aged 25 to 45 with Graves disease. The sample here was peripheral blood mononuclear cells (PBMCs), taken at new diagnosis, from a patient treated with antithyroid drugs. CDR3 sequence reads: CASRQGLDQPQHF. DNA of the CDR3: TGTGCCAGTCGTCAAGGACTTGATCAGCCCCAGCATTTT.